One sample yielded the 2 T cell receptor beta chains listed below, sequenced in a study of T cells in Graves' hyperthyroidism and ophthalmopathy. TCR beta CDR3 regions were amplified from RNA transcripts. The TCR CDR3 first-round RT-PCR relied on the HTBI primer set. TCRdb used MiXCR to reprocess the multiplex PCR reads, holding one entry per CDR3 protein. The repertoire holds about 520,000 distinct CDR3 sequences, with under 25% as singletons. Sequenced sample: blood. The receptors derive from a man in his late teens or twenties with Graves' hyperthyroidism.

The table lists this clonotype with many counts. The chain employs TRBV7-9 and TRBJ1-2; possible D gene TRBD1, 6 bases. Germline lookup yields CDR1 SEHNR and CDR2 FQNEAQ (reference sequence). V gave up 6 bases and J gave up 2 bases, with 19 bases separating them. The CDR3 sequence is 16 residues long. The CDR3 loop reads CASSLTGLGQNYGYTF. The DNA for the CDR3 is TGTGCCAGCAGTCTAACGGGACTGGGACAAAACTATGGCTACACCTTC.

Many counts were recorded for this clonotype. The J gene is TRBJ1-5, the V gene TRBV4-1; perhaps TRBD1 as D (5 bases). The CDR3 has 13 amino acids. Trimming shortened V by 0 bases and J by 10 bases, and 10 bases separated the two germline ends. Germline V CDR1 and CDR2: MGHRA, YSYEKL. The chain's CDR3 is CASSQDGGGPQHF. The CDR3 DNA is TGCGCCAGCAGCCAAGATGGGGGGGGACCCCAGCATTTT.